The 6 T cell receptor beta chains presented below share a single source sample, sequenced in a study of response to subunit inactivated influenza vaccine. MiXCR, applied by TCRdb to the RT-PCR reads, yields one record per CDR3 protein. The repertoire holds about 800,000 distinct CDR3 sequences, with around 20% as singletons. The sequencing used PBMCs from blood, collected about 5 days after vaccination. Receptors originate from a man aged 45 to 65 who received an inactivated influenza vaccine.

The chain joins TRBV5-1 to TRBJ2-2; D could derive from TRBD1 or TRBD2 (5 bases each). The CDR3 spans 17 residues. Germline CDR1 reads SGHRS; CDR2 reads YFSETQ. Trimming removed 3 bases from V and 3 bases from J, with 18 bases in between. The CDR3 region has the DNA TGCGCCAGCAGCTGGGACCCCAGGTTCGGGGACACCGGGGAGCTGTTTTTT. Translating gives CASSWDPRFGDTGELFF.

This clonotype has only a few counts. The CDR3 here is CSAREAGGGYTF. The CDR3 DNA reads as TGCAGTGCTAGAGAGGCAGGGGGAGGCTACACCTTC. This chain connects TRBV20-1 to TRBJ1-2, with 7 bases aligning to TRBD1. The V gene end was trimmed by 0 bases and the J gene end by 8 bases; junction bases not matched to a gene: 3. The CDR3 is 12 amino acids. The germline V gene has CDR1 DFQATT and CDR2 SNEGSKA (reference sequence).

J is TRBJ2-1 and V is TRBV2; weak D call: TRBD1 (6 bases). From germline, CDR1 is SNHLY and CDR2 FYNNEI. V lost 6 bases, J lost 5 bases, and 17 bases lay in between. This CDR3 is 15 amino acids long. The CDR3, as DNA: TGTGCCAGCAGCTTGCAGGGGCCAGGGGACAATGAGCAGTTCTTC. Amino acid sequence: CASSLQGPGDNEQFF.

V is TRBV12-3 or TRBV12-4 and J is TRBJ2-1, with D uncertain. The CDR3 runs to 14 residues. V lost 1 base to trimming and J lost 4 bases, with 8 bases between them. The CDR3 nucleotides are TGTGCCAGCAGTTTAGTTGAGAGGTACAATGAGCAGTTCTTC. Translation: CASSLVERYNEQFF.

This clonotype has just a few counts. The chain carries TRBV10-3 and TRBJ2-3; D unclear. The CDR3 is 16 amino acids. Germline CDR1 ENHRY, CDR2 SYGVKD. Trimming stripped 0 bases from V and 0 bases from J, with 10 bases between. The CDR3 region is CAISESASTSTDTQYF. The CDR3 nucleotides are TGTGCCATCAGTGAGTCTGCATCCACTAGCACAGATACGCAGTATTTT.

This clonotype appeared many times. The gene calls are TRBV5-1 and TRBJ2-1, with unresolved D. Trimming pared 1 base from V and 6 bases from J, leaving 5 bases between. Germline CDR1 is SGHRS and CDR2 is YFSETQ. This CDR3 contains 12 residues. Written as DNA, the CDR3 is TGCGCCAGCAGCTTGTTCCCCAATGAGCAGTTCTTC. It translates to CASSLFPNEQFF.